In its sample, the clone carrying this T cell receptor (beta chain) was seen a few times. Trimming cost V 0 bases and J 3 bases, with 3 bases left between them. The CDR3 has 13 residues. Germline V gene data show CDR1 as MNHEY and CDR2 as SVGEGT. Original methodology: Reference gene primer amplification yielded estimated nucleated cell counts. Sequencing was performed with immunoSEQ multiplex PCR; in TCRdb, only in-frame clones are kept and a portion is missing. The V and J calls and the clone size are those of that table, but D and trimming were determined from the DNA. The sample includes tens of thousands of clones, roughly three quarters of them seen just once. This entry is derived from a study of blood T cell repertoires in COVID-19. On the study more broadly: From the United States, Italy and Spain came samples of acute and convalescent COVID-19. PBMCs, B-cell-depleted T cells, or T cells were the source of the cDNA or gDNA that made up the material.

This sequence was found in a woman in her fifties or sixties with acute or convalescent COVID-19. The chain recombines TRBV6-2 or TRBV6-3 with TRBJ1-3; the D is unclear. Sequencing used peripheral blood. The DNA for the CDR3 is TGTGCCAGCAGTTACTCTCTTGGAAACACCATATATTTT. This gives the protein CASSYSLGNTIYF.